The TCR beta chain under discussion was sequenced for a study of blood T cell repertoires in COVID-19. About the research overall: COVID-19 samples from acute and convalescent phases originated in the United States, Italy and Spain. Sources were T cells, B-cell-depleted T cells, or PBMCs; the material itself was cDNA or gDNA.

The authors' processing: Scientists estimated how many nucleated cells there were by amplifying reference gene primers. Libraries were prepared by immunoSEQ multiplex PCR; TCRdb keeps only in-frame clonotypes and omits some of them. The V and J calls and clone size were taken over from that table, and D and trimming were inferred from the DNA. This sample has approximately 270,000 clones, with roughly 85% found just once. The receptor's source is a man aged 18 to 35 with active or convalescent COVID-19. The specimen was peripheral blood.

CDR3 nucleotide sequence: TGTGCCAGCAGCTTGGTGGCCTCCGGGGGGGATACGCAGTATTTT. It yields the protein CASSLVASGGDTQYF. The chain joins TRBV5-6 to TRBJ2-3; 7 nucleotides match TRBD2. This CDR3 is 15 amino acids long. Germline CDR1 reads SGHDT; CDR2 reads YYEEEE. Trimming at V came to 0 bases and at J to 6 bases, leaving 7 bases not matched to a gene.